This is a list of T cell receptor beta chains from one sample in a study of T cell responses to AZD1222 COVID-19 vaccine. The protocol was immunoSEQ multiplex PCR, while the TCRdb copy is restricted to in-frame clones and leaves out a portion. The table includes 95,000 to 110,000 clones, 92% detected once. Material: peripheral blood, obtained 28 days after the second AZD1222 dose. The receptor set was obtained from an adult who received the AZD1222 COVID-19 vaccine. Each CDR3 is given without its conserved first and last residue. Fields, in order: J gene, V gene, CDR3 protein.

j_call: TRBJ2-1
v_call: TRBV6-2/TRBV6-3
cdr3_aa: ASSYETVPAQF

j_call: TRBJ2-1
v_call: TRBV4-2
cdr3_aa: ASSQVGHSNEQF

j_call: TRBJ2-7
v_call: TRBV7-2
cdr3_aa: ASSLGGRYEQY

j_call: TRBJ2-7
v_call: TRBV28
cdr3_aa: ASKEGTQMREQY

j_call: TRBJ2-6
v_call: TRBV5-5
cdr3_aa: ASSLKTDSSGANVLT

j_call: TRBJ2-7
v_call: TRBV29-1
cdr3_aa: SALYRGRSYEQY

j_call: TRBJ2-2
v_call: TRBV20-1
cdr3_aa: SASRLAMNTGELF

j_call: TRBJ1-1
v_call: TRBV6-5
cdr3_aa: ASRREGLNTEAF

j_call: TRBJ2-1
v_call: TRBV5-1
cdr3_aa: ASSISGSVDEQF

j_call: TRBJ2-3
v_call: TRBV27
cdr3_aa: ASSPGANTDTQY

j_call: TRBJ2-2
v_call: TRBV19
cdr3_aa: ASSIGRQTGELF

j_call: TRBJ2-2
v_call: TRBV2
cdr3_aa: ASRPLTSGGANGELF

j_call: TRBJ1-4
v_call: TRBV7-9
cdr3_aa: ASSHSLQPNEKLF

j_call: TRBJ1-5
v_call: TRBV5-1
cdr3_aa: ASSLGGTPDQPQH

j_call: TRBJ2-2
v_call: TRBV7-3
cdr3_aa: ASSLRRGTGLAGELF

j_call: TRBJ2-1
v_call: TRBV7-2
cdr3_aa: ASSSQGSYNEQF

j_call: TRBJ2-4
v_call: TRBV2
cdr3_aa: ASSRGRGIQY

j_call: TRBJ2-7
v_call: TRBV20-1
cdr3_aa: SASPSDRFSYEQY

j_call: TRBJ2-3
v_call: TRBV19
cdr3_aa: ASSISPRGGTQY

j_call: TRBJ2-1
v_call: TRBV6-5
cdr3_aa: ASSSTGYEQF

j_call: TRBJ1-2
v_call: TRBV25-1
cdr3_aa: ASSESGRGTAGYT

j_call: TRBJ2-3
v_call: TRBV7-6
cdr3_aa: ASSRLGSGQETDTQY